The 3 T cell receptor beta chains presented below share a single source sample, sequenced in a study of Graves' ophthalmopathy and Graves' hyperthyroidism. Investigators amplified TCR beta CDR3 regions from RNA transcripts. Second-round multiplex PCR came after a first-round RT-PCR that employed HTBI primers. One entry per CDR3 protein, called by TCRdb with MiXCR from the multiplex PCR reads. Of over a million distinct CDR3 sequences detected, around a third appear once; the ten largest clones hold more than 9.5%. Sequencing used peripheral blood or thyroid tissue (not recorded which). The receptors were sampled from an adult man with Graves' hyperthyroidism.

This clonotype was detected a few times. V gene TRBV9 combines with J gene TRBJ2-2, with D perhaps matching TRBD1 or TRBD2 (5 bases each). CDR1 and CDR2 (germline): SGDLS, YYNGEE. The length of the CDR3 is 15 residues. Trimming took 0 bases from V and 6 from J, leaving 12 bases between them. CDR3: CASSVDPQGPGELFF. CDR3 nucleotides: TGTGCCAGCAGCGTAGATCCCCAGGGACCCGGGGAGCTGTTTTTT.

Ten or more counts support this clonotype. This rearrangement joins TRBV20-1 to TRBJ2-7, with TRBD1 matching over 8 bases. V was pared by 0 bases and J by 2 bases, with 6 bases of the junction left unmatched. Per the germline V gene, CDR1 is DFQATT and CDR2 is SNEGSKA (reference sequence). CDR3 size: 15 residues. The CDR3 loop reads CSARDHARGPYEQYF. The CDR3, as DNA: TGCAGTGCTAGAGATCACGCCAGGGGGCCCTACGAGCAGTACTTC.

Many counts were recorded for this clonotype. The rearrangement links TRBV6-5 to TRBJ1-5; 7 bases map to TRBD1. The germline CDR1 and CDR2 sequences are MNHEY and SVGAGI. The CDR3 is made up of 13 amino acids. J was trimmed by 6 bases and V by 10 bases; bases with no gene match: 9. This CDR3 reads CATRQGESQPQHF. The CDR3, as DNA: TGTGCCACACGACAGGGAGAAAGTCAGCCCCAGCATTTT.